The next 32 T cell receptor beta chains were all read from a single sample in a study of blood T cell repertoires in COVID-19. The assay was immunoSEQ multiplex PCR, and TCRdb's table has in-frame clones only and misses some. The table records 200,000 to 250,000 clones, 83% of them present only once. Sequenced input: peripheral blood. These receptor sequences come from a woman in her 30s with COVID-19, enrolled during active disease.

V and J are TRBV27 and TRBJ2-7, with TRBD2 identical over 12 bases. The CDR3 sequence is 15 residues long. After removal of 2 bases from V and 4 bases from J, the junction contained 3 bases not matched to a gene. Germline lookup yields CDR1 MNHEY and CDR2 SMNVEV (reference sequence). CDR3 protein: CASSLKTSGSYEQYF. The CDR3 nucleotides are TGTGCCAGCAGTTTAAAGACTAGCGGGAGTTACGAGCAGTACTTC.

The J gene is TRBJ2-7, the V gene TRBV7-2; 8 bases map to TRBD1. The CDR3 totals 16 residues. In germline, CDR1 is SGHTA, CDR2 FQGNSA. J gave up 3 bases and V 1 base, and 8 bases lay outside the gene matches. CDR3: CASSLDAGGYHYEQYF. CDR3 sequence (DNA): TGTGCCAGCAGCTTAGATGCAGGGGGCTACCACTACGAGCAGTACTTC.

The rearrangement links TRBV4-1 to TRBJ1-5; 8 bases fit TRBD1. The length of the CDR3 is 15 residues. J gave up 5 bases and V 5 bases, and 8 bases lay outside the gene matches. Germline CDR1 reads MGHRA; CDR2 reads YSYEKL. For the CDR3, the DNA is TGCGCCAGCAGCTATCGGGACAGGAGCGATCAGCCCCAGCATTTT. It yields the protein CASSYRDRSDQPQHF.

The J gene is TRBJ2-5, the V gene TRBV11-3; 10 positions agree with TRBD2. The V and J ends lost 5 bases and 4 bases, in that order; junction bases with no gene match: 7. Germline V lookup: CDR1 SGHNT, CDR2 YENEEA. This CDR3 is built from 15 residues. CDR3 loop: CASSLAAGGPETQYF. In nucleotides, the CDR3 is TGTGCCAGCAGCCTGGCAGCGGGGGGGCCAGAGACCCAGTACTTC.

The chain employs TRBV29-1 and TRBJ1-2; D gene ambiguous. Trimming cost V 5 bases and J 7 bases, with 5 bases left between them. This CDR3 region has 9 residues. Germline V gives CDR1 SQVTM, CDR2 ANQGSEA. The CDR3 is CSVSGGYTF. The CDR3 DNA reads TGCAGCGTTAGCGGTGGCTACACCTTC. Complete variable domain (other parts from reference TRBV29-1 and TRBJ1-2): SAVISQKPSRDICQRGTSLTIQCQVDSQVTMMFWYRQQPGQSLTLIATANQGSEATYESGFVIDKFPISRPNLTFSTLTVSNMSPEDSSIYLCSVSGGYTFGSGTRLTVV.

This clone occurred a few times. CDR3 amino acids: CASSFSGVPSGNTIYF. DNA for the CDR3: TGTGCCAGCAGCTTCTCAGGGGTCCCCTCTGGAAACACCATATATTTT. The gene calls are TRBV7-2 and TRBJ1-3; a weak D match, TRBD1 (6 bases). The V gene's germline CDR1 is SGHTA and CDR2 FQGNSA. Between the trimmed V and J ends, which lost 3 bases and 0 bases, there was a span of 12 bases. This CDR3 comprises 16 residues.

The chain has TRBV3-1 (or the pseudogene TRBV3-2) and TRBJ1-5; D remains unclear. The CDR3 is 13 amino acids. CDR1 and CDR2 from the germline V gene are LGHDT and YNNKEL (reference sequence). V lost 3 bases, J lost 7 bases, and 10 bases lay in between. DNA for the CDR3: TGTGCCAGCAGCCAGTTTGAGCGACAGCCCCAGCATTTT. It codes for CASSQFERQPQHF.

The chain has TRBV5-6 and TRBJ1-6; weak D call: TRBD1 (6 bases). Germline V gene data show CDR1 as SGHDT and CDR2 as YYEEEE. The CDR3 has 14 residues. Trimming pared 4 bases from V and 6 bases from J, leaving 11 bases between. CDR3 loop: CASSLRGPNSPLHF. Written as DNA, the CDR3 is TGTGCCAGCAGCCTCAGGGGCCCTAATTCACCCCTCCACTTT.

The chain combines TRBV6-5 with TRBJ1-2; D call uncertain. Trimming pared 5 bases from V and 4 bases from J, leaving 14 bases between. CDR1 is MNHEY and CDR2 is SVGAGI in the germline V gene. This CDR3 region has 14 residues. The CDR3, as DNA: TGTGCCAGCAGTAACGACAAAGCCCCCTATGGCTACACCTTC. This gives the protein CASSNDKAPYGYTF.

V is TRBV19 and J is TRBJ2-2; TRBD2 might be the D (6 bases). Deletions cut 7 bases from V and 3 bases from J, with 15 bases between. Germline assignment: CDR1 LNHDA and CDR2 SQIVND (reference sequence). The CDR3 sequence is 15 residues long. CDR3 in amino acids: CASKNRESYTGELFF. The CDR3 DNA follows: TGTGCCAGTAAGAACCGGGAGTCGTACACCGGGGAGCTGTTTTTT. Full variable domain (remainder filled in from reference TRBV19 and TRBJ2-2): DGGITQSPKYLFRKEGQNVTLSCEQNLNHDAMYWYRQDPGQGLRLIYYSQIVNDFQKGDIAEGYSVSREKKESFPLTVTSAQKNPTAFYLCASKNRESYTGELFFGEGSRLTVL.

This chain links TRBV30 with TRBJ2-5, with 9 positions matching TRBD1. The junction had 9 bases not matched to a gene; V was cut back by 2 bases and J by 5 bases. This CDR3 comprises 15 residues. The germline CDR1 and CDR2 sequences are GTSNPN and SVGIG (reference sequence). CDR3 sequence: CAWSPWDREGETQYF. The CDR3 DNA sequence: TGTGCCTGGAGTCCTTGGGACAGGGAGGGGGAGACCCAGTACTTC.

The V call is TRBV7-2, the J call TRBJ2-5, with TRBD2 matching over 7 bases. CDR1 and CDR2 from the germline V gene are SGHTA and FQGNSA. The V gene end was trimmed by 3 bases and the J gene end by 5 bases; junction bases not matched to a gene: 6. The CDR3 has 14 residues. The CDR3 DNA sequence: TGTGCCAGCAGCTTGGCCGGGAGGAGGGAGACCCAGTACTTC. Translation: CASSLAGRRETQYF.

The rearrangement uses TRBV30 and TRBJ2-2, with 8 positions matching TRBD1. This CDR3 has 14 amino acids. The trim removed 8 bases at V and 2 bases at J, leaving 7 bases unmatched. Germline V lookup: CDR1 GTSNPN, CDR2 SVGIG (reference sequence). The CDR3 reads CALQGVHNTGELFF. In DNA, the CDR3 is TGTGCCCTACAGGGGGTCCATAACACCGGGGAGCTGTTTTTT.

The chain joins TRBV10-3 to TRBJ2-7; 9 bases align to TRBD1. CDR1 and CDR2 from the germline V gene are ENHRY and SYGVKD. J gave up 0 bases and V 3 bases, and 12 bases lay outside the gene matches. This CDR3 spans 18 amino acids. The CDR3 here is CAISDSKGQGTYSYEQYF. The CDR3, as DNA: TGTGCCATCAGTGACTCGAAGGGACAGGGTACCTACTCCTACGAGCAGTACTTC.

The CDR3 region is CASSDQQETQYF. The CDR3 region has the DNA TGTGCCAGCAGTGATCAGCAAGAGACCCAGTACTTC. The gene calls are TRBV2 and TRBJ2-5, with D unresolved. This CDR3 has 12 amino acids. Germline CDR1 SNHLY, CDR2 FYNNEI. The germline V and J ends were trimmed by 3 bases and 2 bases, with 4 bases remaining between them.

J is TRBJ2-7 and V is TRBV27; D gene unclear. Trimming removed 5 bases at V and 1 base at J, with 6 bases between. The germline CDR1 and CDR2 sequences are MNHEY and SMNVEV (reference sequence). The length of the CDR3 is 12 residues. The CDR3 DNA reads as TGTGCCAGCAGTCCTTCTTCCTACGAGCAGTACTTC. The encoded protein is CASSPSSYEQYF.

This clone was seen more than once but under ten times. The V call is TRBV5-1, the J call TRBJ1-1, with D hard to call. This CDR3 is built from 15 residues. Germline CDR1 is SGHRS and CDR2 is YFSETQ. The V end was cut by 4 bases, the J end by 0 bases, with 13 bases between. CDR3 sequence (DNA): TGCGCCAGCAGCCCTATGACGGGGATGAACACTGAAGCTTTCTTT. As protein: CASSPMTGMNTEAFF.

The V and J genes are TRBV30 and TRBJ2-7; 7 nucleotides line up with TRBD1. CDR1 is GTSNPN and CDR2 is SVGIG in the germline V gene (reference sequence). This CDR3 is 13 amino acids long. V was pared by 3 bases and J by 3 bases, with 5 bases of the junction left unmatched. The CDR3: CAWRRQGVYEQYF. The DNA of the CDR3 is TGTGCCTGGAGAAGGCAGGGGGTCTACGAGCAGTACTTC.

V gene TRBV5-6 combines with J gene TRBJ2-1; 9 nucleotides match TRBD1. J gave up 8 bases and V 2 bases, and 8 bases lay outside the gene matches. The CDR3 runs 15 residues. Germline values: CDR1 SGHDT, CDR2 YYEEEE. CDR3 DNA: TGTGCCAGCAGCTTTGCTACAGGGGGCGCGTATGAGCAGTTCTTC. Protein product: CASSFATGGAYEQFF.

This clone has more than one count but fewer than ten. V gene TRBV7-9 combines with J gene TRBJ1-6; weak D call: TRBD1 (6 bases). CDR1 is SEHNR, CDR2 FQNEAQ, per germline (reference sequence). The germline V and J ends were trimmed by 6 bases and 6 bases, with 12 bases remaining between them. The CDR3 length is 14 residues. In DNA form, the CDR3 reads TGTGCCAGCAGTAAGGACAGCGGTAATTCACCCCTCCACTTT. Residues: CASSKDSGNSPLHF.

This clone was observed a few times. The chain couples TRBV13 to TRBJ2-1, with no clear D. V was pared by 2 bases and J by 0 bases, with 14 bases between. CDR1 and CDR2 (germline): PRHDT, FYEKMQ (reference sequence). This CDR3 comprises 17 residues. The CDR3 DNA sequence: TGTGCCAGCAGCTTAATCCCCCCCCCGAGCTCCTACAATGAGCAGTTCTTC. Translating it yields CASSLIPPPSSYNEQFF. The whole variable domain, filled in from reference TRBV13 and TRBJ2-1, reads AAGVIQSPRHLIKEKRETATLKCYPIPRHDTVYWYQQGPGQDPQFLISFYEKMQSDKGSIPDRFSAQQFSDYHSELNMSSLELGDSALYFCASSLIPPPSSYNEQFFGPGTRLTVL.

This rearrangement joins TRBV2 to TRBJ1-2; TRBD1 matches at 12 bases. This CDR3 has 16 amino acids. The J segment lost 6 bases and the V segment lost 3 bases, leaving 8 bases of the junction unmatched. The germline gives CDR1 SNHLY, CDR2 FYNNEI. The CDR3 DNA reads TGTGCCAGCAGTGACCGATCCGGGACAGGGGGCGATGGCTACACCTTC. Its translation is CASSDRSGTGGDGYTF. The full variable domain, its missing parts supplied by reference TRBV2 and TRBJ1-2, is EPEVTQTPSHQVTQMGQEVILRCVPISNHLYFYWYRQILGQKVEFLVSFYNNEISEKSEIFDDQFSVERPDGSNFTLKIRSTKLEDSAMYFCASSDRSGTGGDGYTFGSGTRLTVV.

CDR3 protein: CASSLKGSNYGYTF. CDR3 coding DNA: TGTGCCAGCAGTTTGAAGGGGTCTAACTATGGCTACACCTTC. The V gene is TRBV27, the J gene TRBJ1-2, with a tentative D call TRBD1 (5 bases). The V end was cut by 3 bases, the J end by 0 bases, with 8 bases between. CDR3 length: 14 amino acids. Germline CDR1 and CDR2: MNHEY and SMNVEV (reference sequence).

This clone was detected a few times. The chain employs TRBV12-5 and TRBJ2-2; possible D gene TRBD1, 5 bases. The V end lost 4 bases, the J end lost 1 base, and 16 bases lay between the germline ends. CDR1 is LGHNT and CDR2 is FRNRAP in the germline V gene. The CDR3 length is 17 residues. The DNA of the CDR3 is TGTGCTAGTGGTTACGGACACTCCCTAGAGAACACCGGGGAGCTGTTTTTT. Amino acid sequence: CASGYGHSLENTGELFF.

The chain employs TRBV7-2 and TRBJ2-2; 14 bases are shared with TRBD2. The J segment lost 0 bases and the V segment lost 5 bases, leaving 5 bases of the junction unmatched. Looked up from germline, CDR1 is SGHTA and CDR2 is FQGNSA. This CDR3 has 18 residues. The CDR3 sequence: CASSRGTSGGPNTGELFF. As DNA, the CDR3 is TGTGCCAGCAGCAGGGGGACTAGCGGGGGACCGAACACCGGGGAGCTGTTTTTT.

The chain employs TRBV5-1 and TRBJ2-7; possible D gene TRBD2, 5 bases. In germline, CDR1 is SGHRS, CDR2 YFSETQ. With 4 bases removed from V and 1 base from J, the gap between germline ends came to 12 bases. The CDR3 length is 14 residues. In DNA, the CDR3 is TGCGCCAGCAGCGACGCGGGTGGGTCCTACGAGCAGTACTTC. Translating gives CASSDAGGSYEQYF.

This chain joins TRBV15 and TRBJ1-5; no clear D gene. The CDR3 sequence is 12 residues long. V was clipped by 5 bases and J by 7 bases, with 9 bases between them. From germline, CDR1 is LNHNV and CDR2 YYDKDF (reference sequence). The CDR3 sequence is CATSDRRQPQHF. CDR3 in DNA: TGTGCCACCAGCGACCGGAGACAGCCCCAGCATTTT.

This chain connects TRBV7-2 to TRBJ2-2; D is undetermined. Germline CDR1 SGHTA, CDR2 FQGNSA. V gave up 4 bases and J gave up 6 bases, with 9 bases separating them. CDR3 length: 13 amino acids. The CDR3 region is CASSSNFAGELFF. DNA for the CDR3: TGTGCCAGCAGCTCAAACTTTGCCGGGGAGCTGTTTTTT.

The chain uses TRBV3-1 (or the pseudogene TRBV3-2) and TRBJ1-1; D is unresolved. Trimming took off 2 bases at V and 9 bases at J, with 10 bases between the two ends. Per germline, CDR1 LGHDT and CDR2 YNNKEL (reference sequence). The CDR3 is 12 residues long. The CDR3 bases are TGTGCCAGCAGCCAACCGGGTCGTCAAGCTTTCTTT. As protein: CASSQPGRQAFF.

V is TRBV19 and J is TRBJ1-4, with 11 bases identical to TRBD1. V dropped 6 bases and J dropped 8; count of bases not matched to a gene: 5. The CDR3 contains 14 residues. Germline CDR1 and CDR2: LNHDA and SQIVND (reference sequence). In DNA, the CDR3 is TGTGCCAGTAGCCCGGGACAGGGGGGCGAAAAACTGTTTTTT. Its translation is CASSPGQGGEKLFF. The variable domain in full, completed from reference TRBV19 and TRBJ1-4, reads DGGITQSPKYLFRKEGQNVTLSCEQNLNHDAMYWYRQDPGQGLRLIYYSQIVNDFQKGDIAEGYSVSREKKESFPLTVTSAQKNPTAFYLCASSPGQGGEKLFFGSGTQLSVL.

The V call is TRBV19, the J call TRBJ1-2, with D maybe TRBD1 (5 bases). Germline CDR1 LNHDA, CDR2 SQIVND (reference sequence). This CDR3 is built from 14 residues. Deletions cut 1 base from V and 3 bases from J, with 9 bases between. The CDR3 is CASSIVEGDYGYTF. The CDR3, as DNA: TGTGCCAGTAGTATAGTCGAAGGGGACTATGGCTACACCTTC. Variable domain in full (rest from reference TRBV19 and TRBJ1-2): DGGITQSPKYLFRKEGQNVTLSCEQNLNHDAMYWYRQDPGQGLRLIYYSQIVNDFQKGDIAEGYSVSREKKESFPLTVTSAQKNPTAFYLCASSIVEGDYGYTFGSGTRLTVV.

The V call is TRBV5-4, the J call TRBJ2-7; the D gene is possibly TRBD2 (6 bases). The CDR3 is 16 residues long. Trimming cost V 4 bases and J 3 bases, with 20 bases left between them. Per germline, CDR1 SGHNT and CDR2 YYREEE (reference sequence). CDR3 DNA: TGTGCCAGCAGCCTTGGGGGTCCTCGGGGGATCTACGAGCAGTACTTC. This encodes CASSLGGPRGIYEQYF.